Below, one TCR beta chain is given with its context. Its antigen is undetermined. The data stem from a study of OX40 agonist ivuxolimab in advanced cancers. Points from the study as a whole: Some nonresponders likewise displayed low normalized T-cell clonal expansion.

Germline lookup yields CDR1 SEHNR and CDR2 FQNEAQ (reference sequence). CDR3 length: 13 residues. The protocol was immunoSEQ multiplex PCR, while the TCRdb copy is restricted to in-frame clones and leaves out a portion. The sample has almost 20,000 clones; 83% are singletons. This chain uses TRBV7-9 with TRBJ1-6; TRBD1 aligns across 8 bases. The sequence was collected from an adult with an advanced solid tumor such as melanoma, head and neck, liver or kidney cancer. The specimen was CD4+ or CD8+ T cells sorted from blood, collected in a trial of the OX40 agonist ivuxolimab. In DNA, the CDR3 is TGTGGAGTTAGACAGGGGATGTATTCACCCCTCCACTTT. Encoded protein: CGVRQGMYSPLHF.